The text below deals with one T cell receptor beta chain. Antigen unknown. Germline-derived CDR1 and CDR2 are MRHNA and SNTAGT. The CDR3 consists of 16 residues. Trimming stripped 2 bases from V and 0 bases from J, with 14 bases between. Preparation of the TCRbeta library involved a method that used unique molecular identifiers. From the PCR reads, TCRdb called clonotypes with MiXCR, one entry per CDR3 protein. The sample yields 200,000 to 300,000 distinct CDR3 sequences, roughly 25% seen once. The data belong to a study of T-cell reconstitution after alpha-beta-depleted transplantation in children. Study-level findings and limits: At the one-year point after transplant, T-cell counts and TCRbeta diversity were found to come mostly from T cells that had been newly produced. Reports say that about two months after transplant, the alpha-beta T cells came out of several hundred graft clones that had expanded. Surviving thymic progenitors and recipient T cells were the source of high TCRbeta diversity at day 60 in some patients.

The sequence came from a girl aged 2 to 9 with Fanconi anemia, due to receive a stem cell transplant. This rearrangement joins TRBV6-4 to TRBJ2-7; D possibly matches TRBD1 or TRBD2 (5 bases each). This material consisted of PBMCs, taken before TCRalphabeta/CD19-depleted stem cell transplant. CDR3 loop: CASSDPRGPSSYEQYF. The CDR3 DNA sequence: TGTGCCAGCAGTGACCCCCGGGGACCCAGCTCCTACGAGCAGTACTTC.